Listed below are T cell receptor beta chains from one sample, sequenced in a study of T cell responses to AZD1222 COVID-19 vaccine. Here immunoSEQ multiplex PCR was the method, and the copy in TCRdb shows in-frame clones only, minus some. The table records some 150,000 clones, roughly nine tenths of them present only once. Sequenced here: peripheral blood, sampled 28 days after the second AZD1222 dose. These receptors originate from an adult who received the AZD1222 COVID-19 vaccine. Both conserved end residues are part of each CDR3. D genes are given only for firm matches. A clone size is listed for some rows: how often the clone was seen (once, few, many), or a class if it is expanded.

j_call	d_call	clone_size	v_call	cdr3_nt	cdr3_aa
TRBJ1-3	NA	NA	TRBV4-1	TGCGCCAGCAGCCAAGCGTTCGGGTCACACGGAATACACCCCTCTGGAAACACCATATATTTT	CASSQAFGSHGIHPSGNTIYF
TRBJ1-3	NA	NA	TRBV30	TGTGCCTGGTCTGGAGGGGACCCTTCTGGAAACACCATATATTTT	CAWSGGDPSGNTIYF
TRBJ2-1	NA	NA	TRBV7-9	TGTGCCAGCAGGTCTCGCCCGCGCGGAACATACAATGAGCAGTTCTTC	CASRSRPRGTYNEQFF
TRBJ2-6	TRBD1	NA	TRBV6-5	TGTGCCAGCAGCCAGACAGGGCCTGGGGCCAACGTCCTGACTTTC	CASSQTGPGANVLTF
TRBJ1-5	NA	NA	TRBV7-9	TGTGCCAGCAGCTTATGGGGGAGGCAAGGGCAGCCCCAGCATTTT	CASSLWGRQGQPQHF
TRBJ2-3	TRBD1	NA	TRBV5-4	TGTGCCAGCAGCCCAGGGGGCGGGAACACAGATACGCAGTATTTT	CASSPGGGNTDTQYF
TRBJ2-6	NA	NA	TRBV9	TGTGCCAGCAGCGTAGGGACGGTCTCTGGGGCCAACGTCCTGACTTTC	CASSVGTVSGANVLTF
TRBJ2-7	NA	NA	TRBV12-3/TRBV12-4	TGTGCCAGCAGTTGGGGGACCCTGGAGCAGTACTTC	CASSWGTLEQYF
TRBJ2-1	TRBD1	NA	TRBV30	TGTGCCTGCCAAACGAACCGGGACAGACACAATGAGCAGTTCTTC	CACQTNRDRHNEQFF
TRBJ2-3	TRBD2	NA	TRBV9	TGTGCCAGCAGCTCTACTAGCGGGAGTGCAGATACGCAGTATTTT	CASSSTSGSADTQYF
TRBJ1-6	NA	NA	TRBV7-2	TGTGCCAGCAGCAGGTCGGGGGCGCTGAATTCACCCCTCCACTTT	CASSRSGALNSPLHF
TRBJ1-6	TRBD1	NA	TRBV5-1	TGCGCCAGCAACCCGGGGACAGGGGGGTCACCCCTCCACTTT	CASNPGTGGSPLHF
TRBJ1-5	TRBD1	NA	TRBV5-6	TGTGCCAGCAGCTTCCAGGGGGCCCTTGGTCAGCCCCAGCATTTT	CASSFQGALGQPQHF
TRBJ2-1	NA	NA	TRBV5-8	TGTGCCAGCATAGGGCTCCCGGGGGAGAATGAGCAGTTCTTC	CASIGLPGENEQFF
TRBJ2-7	TRBD1	few	TRBV4-1	TGCGCCAGCAGCCAATCCGGGACAGGGTCCCACGAGCAGTACTTC	CASSQSGTGSHEQYF
TRBJ2-1	TRBD2	NA	TRBV4-2	TGTGCCAGCAGCCAAGGAATCGGACTAGCGGGACAGGTGGAGCAGTTCTTC	CASSQGIGLAGQVEQFF
TRBJ1-5	TRBD1	NA	TRBV7-2	TGTGCCAGCAGCTTAGCGGGACAGCGCAATCAGCCCCAGCATTTT	CASSLAGQRNQPQHF
TRBJ2-7	TRBD2	NA	TRBV5-1	TGCGCCAGCAGCACTTCAGCGGGAGTTTCCACCGAGCAGTACTTC	CASSTSAGVSTEQYF
TRBJ2-7	TRBD2	NA	TRBV10-2	TGCGCCAGCAGAGGCCTTCTAGCGGATACCTACGAGCAGTACTTC	CASRGLLADTYEQYF
TRBJ2-7	TRBD1	NA	TRBV24-1	TGTGCCACCAGTGATTTCTCACAGGGGATATACGAGCAGTACTTC	CATSDFSQGIYEQYF
TRBJ1-4	NA	NA	TRBV7-2	TGTGCCAGCAGCTTAGATGTTCGTGAAAAACTGTTTTTT	CASSLDVREKLFF
TRBJ2-7	TRBD2	NA	TRBV9	TGTGCCAGCAGCCTGGGGACCGGGACTACAAGCTACGAGCAGTACTTC	CASSLGTGTTSYEQYF
TRBJ1-1	TRBD1	NA	TRBV28	TGTGCCAGCAGTATGACAGGGATTAACACTGAAGCTTTCTTT	CASSMTGINTEAFF
TRBJ2-1	NA	once	TRBV15	TGTGCCACCAGCAGAGATCTCTCACTAAACAATGAGCAGTTCTTC	CATSRDLSLNNEQFF
TRBJ2-3	TRBD2	NA	TRBV29-1	TGCAGCGTGGTACTAGCGGTGGGCACAGATACGCAGTATTTT	CSVVLAVGTDTQYF
TRBJ1-6	TRBD1	NA	TRBV18	TGTGCCAGCTCACCCTCACGACAGGGGGTGGTTAATTCACCCCTCCACTTT	CASSPSRQGVVNSPLHF
TRBJ2-7	TRBD2	NA	TRBV4-1	TGCGCCAGCAGCCAAACGCTAGCGGGAGCATCCTCCTACGAGCAGTACTTC	CASSQTLAGASSYEQYF
TRBJ1-1	TRBD1	NA	TRBV12-3/TRBV12-4	TGTGCCAGCAGCTTCGACAGGGATGAAGCTTTCTTT	CASSFDRDEAFF
TRBJ1-6	NA	once	TRBV15	TGTGCCACCAGCAGATTAGACAGGAGTTCACCCCTCCACTTT	CATSRLDRSSPLHF
TRBJ1-5	TRBD1	few	TRBV4-1	TGCGCCAGCAGCCAAGGATACGGGACAGGGTCGTGGAATCAGCCCCAGCATTTT	CASSQGYGTGSWNQPQHF
TRBJ1-6	NA	NA	TRBV5-4	TGTGCCAGCAGCTTGGCCGAGAGGGTGCATAATTCACCCCTCCACTTT	CASSLAERVHNSPLHF
TRBJ1-3	NA	NA	TRBV30	TGTGCCTGGAACCCAGGGTCTGGAAACACCATATATTTT	CAWNPGSGNTIYF
TRBJ1-1	TRBD1	once	TRBV12-5	TGTGCTAGTGGTTTGGTACTAGGACAGGGGGCTAGTACTGAAGCTTTCTTT	CASGLVLGQGASTEAFF
TRBJ2-7	NA	NA	TRBV6-2/TRBV6-3	TGTGCCAGCAGTTACTCGATCAGCAGGGCCTACGAGCAGTACTTC	CASSYSISRAYEQYF
TRBJ1-3	NA	NA	TRBV28	TGTGCCAGCAGCGGGGCGACCTACTCTGGAAACACCATATATTTT	CASSGATYSGNTIYF
TRBJ2-7	NA	NA	TRBV19	TGTGCCAGTAAGTTAGCTGGGTGGGGATCCTACGAGCAGTACTTC	CASKLAGWGSYEQYF
TRBJ2-5	TRBD2	NA	TRBV3-1/TRBV3-2	TGTGCCAGCAGTCCCTCCACAGGACTAGCGGGGGGGCTAGGGTACTTC	CASSPSTGLAGGLGYF
TRBJ2-1	TRBD2	once	TRBV19	TGTGCCAGTAGTATATATTCCGGGGGACTAGCGGGAGTATTTGAGCAGTTCTTC	CASSIYSGGLAGVFEQFF
TRBJ2-3	NA	NA	TRBV28	TGTGCCAGCTGGGGGACGGCCACTAGGGGAGATACGCAGTATTTT	CASWGTATRGDTQYF
TRBJ2-7	NA	NA	TRBV28	TGTGCCAGCAGTTTGTGGGGGCCGAGCTCCTACGAGCAGTACTTC	CASSLWGPSSYEQYF
TRBJ2-5	NA	NA	TRBV20-1	TGCAGTGCTCCATCCGAGACCCAGTACTTC	CSAPSETQYF
TRBJ1-3	TRBD1	NA	TRBV30	TGTGCCTGGCGACGTAGTACAGGGGTTGGAAACACCATATATTTT	CAWRRSTGVGNTIYF
TRBJ1-3	NA	NA	TRBV12-3/TRBV12-4	TGTGCCAGCAGTTCCCCCGGCGGGAACACCATATATTTT	CASSSPGGNTIYF
TRBJ1-2	NA	NA	TRBV28	TGTGCCAGCAGTTTGAGGGGCCTTTATGGCTACACCTTC	CASSLRGLYGYTF
TRBJ2-1	TRBD2	NA	TRBV9	TGTGCCAGCAGCGTAGTTGGGACTAGCGGGAGCTACAATGAGCAGTTCTTC	CASSVVGTSGSYNEQFF
TRBJ1-3	NA	once	TRBV30	TGTGCCTGGAGTACAATCCGGAACACCATATATTTT	CAWSTIRNTIYF
TRBJ2-1	NA	NA	TRBV19	TGTGCCAGTAGTACGGCGGGGCTTTTTACCTACAATGAGCAGTTCTTC	CASSTAGLFTYNEQFF
TRBJ1-2	NA	once	TRBV27	TGTGCCAGCAGTTTAATAGGACAGACGCTCAACTATGGCTACACCTTC	CASSLIGQTLNYGYTF
TRBJ1-1	NA	NA	TRBV4-1	TGCGCCAGCAGCCAAGCAAGGGGAGTCACTGAAGCTTTCTTT	CASSQARGVTEAFF
TRBJ2-7	TRBD2	many	TRBV2	TGTGCCAGCAGGCAGACTAGCCGGGGGCAGTACTTC	CASRQTSRGQYF
TRBJ2-1	NA	NA	TRBV24-1	TGTGCCACCAGTGATTTGGGGGCCGGGACGAGCTCCTACAATGAGCAGTTCTTC	CATSDLGAGTSSYNEQFF
TRBJ2-3	NA	few	TRBV30	TGTGCCTGCGTCGGAGACCGCACAGATACGCAGTATTTT	CACVGDRTDTQYF
TRBJ1-2	TRBD1	NA	TRBV6-2/TRBV6-3	TGTGCCAGCAGTTACATCGTCGACAGGGGCCTCCGACACTATGGCTACACCTTC	CASSYIVDRGLRHYGYTF
TRBJ2-5	NA	NA	TRBV4-2	TGTGCCAGCAGCCAAGGGGTCGGGTCAGGAACAGAGACCCAGTACTTC	CASSQGVGSGTETQYF
TRBJ2-3	TRBD2	NA	TRBV12-5	TGTGCTAGTGGTTCCGGGACTAGCGGAAGCACAGATACGCAGTATTTT	CASGSGTSGSTDTQYF
TRBJ1-2	NA	NA	TRBV30	TGTGCCTGGAGTGCTGCGGGCCGGTATGGCTACACCTTC	CAWSAAGRYGYTF
TRBJ2-2	TRBD2	NA	TRBV7-2	TGTGCCAGCAGCCCCCATCCCGGGGAGGGGAGGGGTGATTCCGGGGAGCTGTTTTTT	CASSPHPGEGRGDSGELFF
TRBJ2-3	NA	NA	TRBV29-1	TGCAGCGTTGAAATATGGGACGAGGGGGGAGGCACAGATACGCAGTATTTT	CSVEIWDEGGGTDTQYF
TRBJ1-3	NA	NA	TRBV19	TGTGCCAGTAGCCGACGAGCTGGAAACACCATATATTTT	CASSRRAGNTIYF